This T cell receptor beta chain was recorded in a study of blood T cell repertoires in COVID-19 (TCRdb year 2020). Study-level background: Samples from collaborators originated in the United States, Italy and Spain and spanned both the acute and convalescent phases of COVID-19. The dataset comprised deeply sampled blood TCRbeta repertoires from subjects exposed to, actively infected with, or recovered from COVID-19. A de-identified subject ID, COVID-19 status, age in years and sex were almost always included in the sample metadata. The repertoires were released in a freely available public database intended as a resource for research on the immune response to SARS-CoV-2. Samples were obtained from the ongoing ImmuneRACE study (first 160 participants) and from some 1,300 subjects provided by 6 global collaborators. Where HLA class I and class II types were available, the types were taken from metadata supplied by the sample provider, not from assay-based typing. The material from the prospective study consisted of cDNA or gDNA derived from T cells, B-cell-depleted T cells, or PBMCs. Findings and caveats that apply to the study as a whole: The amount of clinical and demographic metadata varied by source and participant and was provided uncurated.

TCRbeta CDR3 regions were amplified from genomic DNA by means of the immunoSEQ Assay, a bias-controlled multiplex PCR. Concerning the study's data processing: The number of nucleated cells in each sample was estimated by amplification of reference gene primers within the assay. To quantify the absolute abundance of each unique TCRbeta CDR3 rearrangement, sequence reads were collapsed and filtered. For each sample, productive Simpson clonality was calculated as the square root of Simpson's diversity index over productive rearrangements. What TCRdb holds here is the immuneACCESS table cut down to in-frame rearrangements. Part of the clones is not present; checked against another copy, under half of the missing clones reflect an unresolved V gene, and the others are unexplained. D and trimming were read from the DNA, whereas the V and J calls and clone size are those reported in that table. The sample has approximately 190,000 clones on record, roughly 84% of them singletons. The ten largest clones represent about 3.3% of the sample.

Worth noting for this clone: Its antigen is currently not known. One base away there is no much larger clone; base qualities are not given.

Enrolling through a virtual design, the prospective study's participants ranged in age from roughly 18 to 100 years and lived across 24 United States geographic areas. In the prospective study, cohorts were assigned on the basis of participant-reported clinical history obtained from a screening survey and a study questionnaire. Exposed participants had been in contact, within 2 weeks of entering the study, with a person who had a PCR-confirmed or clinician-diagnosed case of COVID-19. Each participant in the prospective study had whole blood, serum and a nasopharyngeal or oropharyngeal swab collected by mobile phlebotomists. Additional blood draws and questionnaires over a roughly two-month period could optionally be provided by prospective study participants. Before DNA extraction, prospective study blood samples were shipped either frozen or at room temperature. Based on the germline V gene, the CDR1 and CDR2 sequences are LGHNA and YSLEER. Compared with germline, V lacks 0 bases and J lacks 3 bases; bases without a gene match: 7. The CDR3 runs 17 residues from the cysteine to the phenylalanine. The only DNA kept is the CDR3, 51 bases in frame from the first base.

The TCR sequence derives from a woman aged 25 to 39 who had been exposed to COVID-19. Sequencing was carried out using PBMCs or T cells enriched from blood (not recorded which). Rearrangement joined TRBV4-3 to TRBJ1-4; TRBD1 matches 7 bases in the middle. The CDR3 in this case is CASSQDRGGRSNEKLFF. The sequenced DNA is TGCGCCAGCAGCCAAGATAGAGGGGGCAGGTCTAATGAAAAACTGTTTTTT.